This T cell receptor beta chain was sequenced for a study of patients and donors after allogeneic stem cell transplantation. The CDR3 length is 12 residues. V gave up 4 bases and J gave up 3 bases, with 7 bases separating them. CDR1 LGHDT and CDR2 YNNKEL come from the germline V gene (reference sequence). Via MiXCR, TCRdb re-called the RT-PCR reads, giving one row per CDR3 protein. The table has about 39,000 distinct CDR3 sequences, 30% to 40% seen once. The clonotype comes from a human donor who was either an allogeneic HSCT recipient or a stem cell or donor lymphocyte infusion donor (not recorded which). It is not recorded whose cells these are; they may come from a transplant donor. The sequenced material came from blood, either unsorted or a sorted T cell fraction (not recorded which). V usage is TRBV3-1 and J usage is TRBJ2-7; D not certain. CDR3 nucleotide sequence: TGTGCCAGCAGCCGAGACCACTACGAGCAGTACTTC. Its protein product is CASSRDHYEQYF.